This T cell receptor beta chain was found in a study of shared clonotypes between healthy human individuals. Memory CD4+ cells were the fraction left after CD45RA+ naive selection. This CDR3 has 13 amino acids. Looked up from germline, CDR1 is SGHKS and CDR2 is YYEKEE (reference sequence). The V and J ends lost 2 bases and 3 bases, in that order; junction bases with no gene match: 2. Here immunoSEQ multiplex PCR was the method, and the copy in TCRdb shows in-frame clones only, minus some. This table holds fewer than 3 million clones, 85% to 95% found once. The chain employs TRBV5-5 and TRBJ2-7; 7 nucleotides align to TRBD1. Sequencing was done on a sample of naive CD4+ T cells from PBMCs. Sample subset: CD45RA+ positively selected. The TCR sequence derives from a man younger than 35 in good health. Some clones in this sample may be carry-over from other donors' samples. The CDR3 region has the DNA TGTGCCAGCAGCTTATCAGGGGGCTACGAGCAGTACTTC. Its translation: CASSLSGGYEQYF.